These 23 T cell receptor beta chains share one sample of origin, sequenced in a study of T cells in tuberculosis. Stated time point: new active TB diagnosis, blood taken before or within 7 days of starting treatment. Profiled with immunoSEQ multiplex PCR; TCRdb holds only in-frame clones, not every one. The sample yields approximately 40,000 clones, roughly 94% seen once. The source was PBMCs, collected at tuberculosis diagnosis. These receptor sequences come from an adult with tuberculosis.

The chain uses TRBV5-1 and TRBJ1-1; D remains ambiguous. The germline CDR1 and CDR2 sequences are SGHRS and YFSETQ. The ends were cut back, 0 bases at V and 2 bases at J, with 11 bases in the middle. The CDR3 extends over 15 amino acids. The CDR3: CASSLGPRGNTEAFF. The CDR3 bases are TGCGCCAGCAGCTTGGGGCCCCGAGGAAACACTGAAGCTTTCTTT.

J is TRBJ1-6 and V is TRBV15; 10 bases are shared with TRBD1. The germline CDR1 and CDR2 sequences are LNHNV and YYDKDF (reference sequence). V shed 4 bases, J shed 10 bases, and the junction held 7 bases outside the gene matches. This CDR3 has 15 residues. CDR3 protein: CATSMRQGAGSPLHF. The CDR3 DNA reads TGTGCCACCAGCATGCGACAGGGGGCAGGGTCACCCCTCCACTTT.

The V gene is TRBV7-3, the J gene TRBJ2-1; 9 positions agree with TRBD2. The CDR3 is 16 residues long. In germline, CDR1 is SGHTA, CDR2 FQGTGA. Trimming took 5 bases from V and 6 from J; bases not matched to a gene: 11. This CDR3 reads CASSPNRGGARNEQFF. CDR3 nucleotide sequence: TGTGCCAGCAGCCCTAACCGCGGGGGGGCTCGCAATGAGCAGTTCTTC. Full variable domain (remainder filled in from reference TRBV7-3 and TRBJ2-1): GAGVSQTPSNKVTEKGKYVELRCDPISGHTALYWYRQSLGQGPEFLIYFQGTGAADDSGLPNDRFFAVRPEGSVSTLKIQRTERGDSAVYLCASSPNRGGARNEQFFGPGTRLTVL.

The chain has TRBV7-7 and TRBJ2-2, with TRBD1 as a possible D gene (5 bases). This CDR3 region has 14 residues. Between the trimmed V and J ends, which lost 5 bases and 6 bases, there was a span of 13 bases. CDR1 is SSHAT and CDR2 is FNYEAQ in the germline V gene (reference sequence). The CDR3: CASSVDQGAGELFF. The CDR3 DNA is TGTGCCAGCAGCGTCGACCAGGGCGCCGGGGAGCTGTTTTTT.

This chain links TRBV10-3 with TRBJ1-3; 9 nucleotides align to TRBD1. The CDR3 length is 16 residues. Germline trimming cut 4 bases from V and 8 bases from J; bases unmatched to any gene: 12. Germline CDR1 reads ENHRY; CDR2 reads SYGVKD. The CDR3: CAISGQPGQGGDTIYF. CDR3 DNA: TGTGCCATCAGTGGTCAACCGGGACAGGGAGGAGACACCATATATTTT.

This clone was seen just once. J is TRBJ1-1 and V is TRBV10-1; D unresolved. Germline V CDR1 and CDR2: WNHNN, SYGVQD (reference sequence). This CDR3 is built from 12 residues. Between the trimmed V and J ends, which lost 4 bases and 4 bases, there was a span of 7 bases. CDR3 loop: CASSVHGTEAFF. The CDR3 DNA sequence: TGCGCCAGCAGTGTTCACGGCACTGAAGCTTTCTTT.

This clone was counted once. This CDR3 is CASSGRGAAWDTQYF. CDR3 DNA sequence: TGTGCCAGCAGTGGTCGGGGGGCAGCGTGGGATACGCAGTATTTT. The chain carries TRBV27 and TRBJ2-3, with a possible D match to TRBD2 (7 bases). Trimming left V 5 bases short and J 6 bases short, with 18 bases between. Germline CDR1 MNHEY, CDR2 SMNVEV (reference sequence). The CDR3 loop spans 15 amino acids.

CDR3 nucleotide sequence: TGCGCCAGCAGCGCCCAGGGACAGGGGCCTATGGATGAAAAACTGTTTTTT. Translated: CASSAQGQGPMDEKLFF. The chain employs TRBV4-1 and TRBJ1-4; 10 bases match TRBD1. The CDR3 contains 17 residues. The V gene's germline CDR1 is MGHRA and CDR2 YSYEKL. Trimming removed 5 bases from V and 6 bases from J; junction bases left unmatched: 12.

J is TRBJ1-1 and V is TRBV19, with 8 bases lining up with TRBD1. Germline CDR1 LNHDA, CDR2 SQIVND (reference sequence). This CDR3 is built from 15 residues. V lost 3 bases, J lost 1 base, and 4 bases stayed unmatched. The CDR3 region has the DNA TGTGCCAGTAGTATCGACAGGGGCGCGAACACTGAAGCTTTCTTT. Translating gives CASSIDRGANTEAFF.

The chain carries TRBV7-3 and TRBJ1-2; tentatively, D is TRBD1 (6 bases). The CDR3 has 13 residues. Trimming removed 4 bases from V and 7 bases from J, with 13 bases in between. Looked up from germline, CDR1 is SGHTA and CDR2 is FQGTGA. The CDR3 reads CASSSHREGGYTF. As DNA, the CDR3 is TGTGCCAGCAGCTCGCACAGGGAGGGTGGCTACACCTTC.

The chain recombines TRBV28 with TRBJ1-4; 9 nucleotides line up with TRBD1. The CDR3 totals 13 residues. Germline assignment: CDR1 MDHEN and CDR2 SYDVKM. With V trimmed by 10 bases and J by 5 bases, 5 bases remained unmatched. Here the CDR3 DNA reads TGTGCCACGACGGGACAGGGCAATGAAAAACTGTTTTTT. Protein: CATTGQGNEKLFF.

This chain joins TRBV5-6 and TRBJ1-4, with D possibly matching TRBD1 (5 bases). V lost 1 base and J lost 13, with 14 bases in between. This CDR3 comprises 13 residues. The germline V gene encodes CDR1 SGHDT and CDR2 YYEEEE. This CDR3 reads CASSLKEGLSLFF. The CDR3 nucleotides read TGTGCCAGCAGCTTGAAGGAGGGACTGTCACTGTTTTTT.

This sequence joins TRBV27 and TRBJ1-2; a possible D gene is TRBD1 (5 bases). Trimming stripped 6 bases from V and 8 bases from J, with 22 bases between. Germline V lookup: CDR1 MNHEY, CDR2 SMNVEV (reference sequence). The length of the CDR3 is 15 residues. The CDR3 sequence: CASRTSGGGARGYTF. The CDR3 region has the DNA TGTGCCAGCAGAACCTCGGGGGGAGGGGCGCGAGGCTACACCTTC.

The V and J genes are TRBV7-2 and TRBJ1-2, with D perhaps matching TRBD1 (5 bases). Germline V lookup: CDR1 SGHTA, CDR2 FQGNSA. The V gene lost 5 bases and the J gene lost 2 bases, with 12 bases spanning the gap. The CDR3 is made up of 14 amino acids. In nucleotides, the CDR3 is TGTGCCAGCAGCCAGACGGGGGGAAACTATGGCTACACCTTC. As protein: CASSQTGGNYGYTF.

This chain joins TRBV4-1 and TRBJ2-3, with 9 bases matching TRBD2. The CDR3 extends over 15 amino acids. The J segment lost 4 bases and the V segment lost 9 bases, leaving 11 bases of the junction unmatched. CDR1 and CDR2 from the germline V gene are MGHRA and YSYEKL. In nucleotides, the CDR3 is TGCGCCAGTCGAAAGGCGGGGGGGGGTTCAGATACGCAGTATTTT. Translated, it gives CASRKAGGGSDTQYF.

The chain employs TRBV11-2 and TRBJ2-3, with 10 bases lining up with TRBD2. V trimming: 3 bases; J trimming: 2 bases; junction bases outside the gene matches: 2. CDR3 length: 15 amino acids. Germline V lookup: CDR1 SGHAT, CDR2 FQNNGV. CDR3 sequence reads: CASSFSGGYTDTQYF. The CDR3 DNA is TGTGCCAGCAGCTTTAGCGGGGGGTACACAGATACGCAGTATTTT.

This rearrangement joins TRBV6-4 to TRBJ1-3; no firm D call. Deletions cut 3 bases from V and 0 bases from J, with 9 bases between. The CDR3 has 15 amino acids. CDR1 is MRHNA, CDR2 SNTAGT, per germline. Here the CDR3 DNA reads TGTGCCAGCAGTGAGGGCACTTCCTCTGGAAACACCATATATTTT. Translated, it gives CASSEGTSSGNTIYF.

The chain joins TRBV5-1 to TRBJ1-1, with 7 nucleotides matching TRBD1. The germline gives CDR1 SGHRS, CDR2 YFSETQ. The CDR3 covers 15 residues. The junction had 6 bases not matched to a gene; V was cut back by 0 bases and J by 4 bases. The CDR3, as DNA: TGCGCCAGCAGCTTGGCCGACAGGGAAACCACTGAAGCTTTCTTT. Amino acid sequence: CASSLADRETTEAFF.

This chain joins TRBV5-6 and TRBJ2-7, with TRBD2 matching over 16 bases. The V gene end was trimmed by 4 bases and the J gene end by 2 bases; junction bases not matched to a gene: 3. Germline V gene lookup returns CDR1 SGHDT and CDR2 YYEEEE. The CDR3 is 16 residues long. CDR3 coding DNA: TGTGCCAGCAGCCGGGGACTAGCGGGGGGGACCTACGAGCAGTACTTC. It encodes CASSRGLAGGTYEQYF.

V usage is TRBV23-1 and J usage is TRBJ1-5; weak D call: TRBD1 (6 bases). TRBV23-1 counts as an open reading frame of uncertain function. The CDR3 covers 14 residues. Trimming cost V 6 bases and J 1 base, with 10 bases left between them. In nucleotides, the CDR3 is TGCGCCAGCAGCCACAGGGTAAGCAATCAGCCCCAGCATTTT. Amino acids: CASSHRVSNQPQHF.

The chain has TRBV27 and TRBJ1-4, with D uncertain. The V end lost 7 bases, the J end lost 7 bases, and 16 bases lay between the germline ends. The germline V gene encodes CDR1 MNHEY and CDR2 SMNVEV (reference sequence). The CDR3 is 14 residues long. The CDR3 loop reads CASKGRAPREKLFF. The DNA for the CDR3 is TGTGCCAGCAAAGGGCGGGCCCCTCGTGAAAAACTGTTTTTT.

This clone appeared once. The chain is built from TRBV7-2 and TRBJ1-1; D is undetermined. Germline V gene lookup returns CDR1 SGHTA and CDR2 FQGNSA. Trimming removed 5 bases from V and 5 bases from J, with 9 bases in between. This CDR3 spans 12 amino acids. In DNA, the CDR3 is TGTGCCAGCAGCGTAAGAGGAACTGAAGCTTTCTTT. Translation gives CASSVRGTEAFF.

V and J are TRBV18 and TRBJ1-2; TRBD1 agrees at 10 bases. Germline CDR1 and CDR2: KGHSH and LQKENI. The CDR3 spans 15 residues. The V gene end was trimmed by 1 base and the J gene end by 7 bases; junction bases not matched to a gene: 6. CDR3: CASSPQGQGGLGYTF. The CDR3 DNA reads as TGTGCCAGCTCACCACAAGGACAGGGGGGTCTTGGCTACACCTTC. Complete variable domain (other parts from reference TRBV18 and TRBJ1-2): NAGVMQNPRHLVRRRGQEARLRCSPMKGHSHVYWYRQLPEEGLKFMVYLQKENIIDESGMPKERFSAEFPKEGPSILRIQQVVRGDSAAYFCASSPQGQGGLGYTFGSGTRLTVV.